The 19 T cell receptor beta chains below were found in one sample sequenced in a study of blood T cells in healthy people across ages. Combining a sample-barcoded 5' primer with a J-beta primer mix, a second PCR ran for about 7 to 11 cycles. Each CDR3 protein is one row after TCRdb ran MiXCR on the 5' RACE reads. The table shows about 620,000 distinct CDR3 sequences, with under 25% occurring only once. Sequencing was performed on blood. The receptors shown here come from a man in his 70s in good health.

This clonotype was found a few times. This chain links TRBV2 with TRBJ1-5; TRBD1 is a possible D gene (6 bases). The V gene lost 6 bases and the J gene lost 2 bases, with 17 bases spanning the gap. The CDR3 has 16 amino acids. CDR1 SNHLY and CDR2 FYNNEI come from the germline V gene. CDR3 residues: CASSPRGGSGNQPQHF. The CDR3 DNA reads TGTGCCAGCAGCCCTCGGGGGGGCTCTGGCAATCAGCCCCAGCATTTT.

This clonotype was counted many times. The V call is TRBV6-1, the J call TRBJ1-5; 9 bases line up with TRBD1. This CDR3 comprises 13 residues. The germline CDR1 and CDR2 sequences are MNHNS and SASEGT. The junction had 1 base not matched to a gene; V was cut back by 3 bases and J by 7 bases. In nucleotides, the CDR3 is TGTGCCAGCAGTGAGACAGGGGGACAGCCCCAGCATTTT. Amino acid sequence: CASSETGGQPQHF.

The chain employs TRBV12-5 and TRBJ1-5, with 10 bases matching TRBD1. The germline V gene encodes CDR1 LGHNT and CDR2 FRNRAP. Trimming took 5 bases from V and 6 from J; bases not matched to a gene: 7. This CDR3 region has 15 residues. CDR3 nucleotide sequence: TGTGCTAGTGGTACCGGACAGGGGGTTAGTCAGCCCCAGCATTTT. Translation: CASGTGQGVSQPQHF.

This clonotype occurred a few times. V gene TRBV7-2 combines with J gene TRBJ2-5; 8 bases fit TRBD2. The CDR3 is made up of 15 amino acids. Germline CDR1 is SGHTA and CDR2 is FQGNSA. Germline trimming cut 6 bases from V and 5 bases from J; bases unmatched to any gene: 11. CDR3 region: CASRTSGTSGETQYF. CDR3 nucleotide sequence: TGTGCCAGCAGAACATCCGGGACTAGTGGGGAGACCCAGTACTTC.

This clonotype has only a few counts. The chain carries TRBV7-2 and TRBJ2-7, with 8 nucleotides matching TRBD1. CDR1 and CDR2 (germline): SGHTA, FQGNSA. The junction had 13 bases not matched to a gene; V was cut back by 5 bases and J by 7 bases. The CDR3 sequence is 15 residues long. In DNA form, the CDR3 reads TGTGCCAGCAGCCAGGACAGGGAAGGTTGGAGGGAGCAGTACTTC. It translates to CASSQDREGWREQYF.

In its sample, this clonotype was seen a few times. This chain uses TRBV6-1 with TRBJ1-2, with D possibly matching TRBD1 (5 bases). From germline, CDR1 is MNHNS and CDR2 SASEGT. The length of the CDR3 is 14 residues. V dropped 0 bases and J dropped 5 bases, with 10 bases sitting between them. The CDR3 sequence is CASSEAIWGYGYTF. The CDR3 DNA follows: TGTGCCAGCAGTGAAGCTATTTGGGGGTATGGCTACACCTTC.

V gene TRBV2 combines with J gene TRBJ2-3; 10 bases are a match to TRBD2. The CDR3 sequence is 15 residues long. V shed 6 bases, J shed 4 bases, and the junction held 7 bases outside the gene matches. Germline V CDR1 and CDR2: SNHLY, FYNNEI. The CDR3 here is CASRVSSGSADTQYF. Written as DNA, the CDR3 is TGTGCCAGCAGAGTATCTAGCGGGAGCGCAGATACGCAGTATTTT.

In its sample, this clonotype was seen a few times. J is TRBJ2-3 and V is TRBV9, with D tentatively TRBD2 (5 bases). Germline CDR1 is SGDLS and CDR2 is YYNGEE. The CDR3 spans 15 residues. The V and J ends lost 0 bases and 0 bases respectively, with 8 bases between them. CDR3 amino acids: CASSVGWESTDTQYF. The CDR3 DNA sequence: TGTGCCAGCAGCGTAGGGTGGGAGAGCACAGATACGCAGTATTTT.

The rearrangement joins TRBV29-1 to TRBJ2-1; 12 nucleotides line up with TRBD2. The CDR3 has 13 residues. V trimming: 7 bases; J trimming: 8 bases; junction bases outside the gene matches: 6. In germline, CDR1 is SQVTM, CDR2 ANQGSEA. CDR3 nucleotides: TGCAGCGGTTCTAGCGGGAGGGCCTATGAGCAGTTCTTC. As protein: CSGSSGRAYEQFF.

V and J are TRBV20-1 and TRBJ2-3; D might be TRBD2 (6 bases). Germline V gives CDR1 DFQATT, CDR2 SNEGSKA (reference sequence). CDR3 length: 14 residues. V shed 3 bases and J shed 0 bases, with 10 bases lying between them. The CDR3 sequence is CSARMGTSTDTQYF. CDR3 bases: TGCAGTGCTAGGATGGGGACTAGCACAGATACGCAGTATTTT.

This clonotype was counted between two and nine times. The gene calls are TRBV4-1 and TRBJ1-6; D is ambiguous. The germline V gene encodes CDR1 MGHRA and CDR2 YSYEKL. V was cut by 0 bases and J by 10 bases, with 13 bases left in between. The CDR3 is 15 residues long. The CDR3 nucleotides read TGCGCCAGCAGCCAAGATCGGGTTACTGGGTCACCCCTCCACTTT. Amino acids: CASSQDRVTGSPLHF.

This clonotype was seen a few times. DNA of the CDR3: TGCAGTGCTAACGCGGGGGGCTCCTACAATGAGCAGTTCTTC. It is translated as CSANAGGSYNEQFF. This sequence joins TRBV20-1 and TRBJ2-1; the match to TRBD2 covers 8 bases. CDR3 length: 14 amino acids. J was trimmed by 0 bases and V by 4 bases; bases with no gene match: 2. The germline gives CDR1 DFQATT, CDR2 SNEGSKA (reference sequence).

This clonotype was seen only a few times. The chain couples TRBV28 to TRBJ2-1; TRBD1 might be the D (6 bases). The V and J ends lost 6 bases and 5 bases respectively, with 11 bases between them. From germline, CDR1 is MDHEN and CDR2 SYDVKM. The CDR3 contains 13 residues. CDR3 nucleotide sequence: TGTGCCAGCAGAACAGGGAAAGACAATGAGCAGTTCTTC. Residues: CASRTGKDNEQFF.

This clonotype was counted only a few times. This may be a read error: a much more frequent sequence differs by one nucleotide. V usage is TRBV5-1 and J usage is TRBJ2-3; possibly TRBD2 for D (5 bases). The CDR3 is 13 amino acids. The germline CDR1 and CDR2 sequences are SGHRS and YFSETQ. CDR3 residues: CASSPGMADAQYF. In DNA, the CDR3 is TGCGCCAGCAGCCCGGGAATGGCAGATGCGCAGTATTTT.

The chain combines TRBV28 with TRBJ2-1; TRBD2 matches 9 bases. The germline V gene has CDR1 MDHEN and CDR2 SYDVKM. CDR3 length: 15 residues. The junction had 8 bases not matched to a gene; V was cut back by 5 bases and J by 6 bases. The CDR3 region has the DNA TGTGCCAGCAGTAGAGCGGGAGGCCCAACCAATGAGCAGTTCTTC. It is translated as CASSRAGGPTNEQFF.

This clonotype was detected a few times. The chain combines TRBV7-2 with TRBJ2-4; TRBD1 matches 7 bases. Germline CDR1 SGHTA, CDR2 FQGNSA. V was clipped by 2 bases and J by 4 bases; unmatched bases: 5. This CDR3 spans 15 amino acids. The CDR3 nucleotides are TGTGCCAGCAGCTTACCGTCGGGACAGAAAAACATTCAGTACTTC. Amino acids: CASSLPSGQKNIQYF.

The gene calls are TRBV10-3 and TRBJ2-7, with TRBD2 identical over 15 bases. The DNA end is more similar to TRBJ2-1, so the J call may be wrong. Germline V gene sequence: CDR1 ENHRY, CDR2 SYGVKD. This CDR3 is built from 15 residues. The CDR3 reads CAIRGTSGRYNEQFF. For the CDR3, the DNA is TGTGCCATCAGGGGGACTAGCGGGAGGTACAATGAGCAGTTCTTC.

CDR3 amino acids: CASSVEEPGDTQYF. CDR3 coding DNA: TGTGCCAGCAGCGTAGAGGAGCCTGGAGATACGCAGTATTTT. The V gene is TRBV9, the J gene TRBJ2-3; D uncertain. Trimming left V 0 bases short and J 5 bases short, with 10 bases between. CDR1 SGDLS and CDR2 YYNGEE come from the germline V gene. The CDR3 spans 14 residues.

This clonotype was recorded many times. This chain links TRBV20-1 with TRBJ2-3, with D unclear. This CDR3 comprises 14 residues. Trimming removed 5 bases from V and 4 bases from J, with 16 bases in between. CDR1 DFQATT and CDR2 SNEGSKA come from the germline V gene (reference sequence). CDR3 nucleotides: TGCAGTGCTGAGGTCCGGTGGCCCCCAGATACGCAGTATTTT. Its protein is CSAEVRWPPDTQYF.